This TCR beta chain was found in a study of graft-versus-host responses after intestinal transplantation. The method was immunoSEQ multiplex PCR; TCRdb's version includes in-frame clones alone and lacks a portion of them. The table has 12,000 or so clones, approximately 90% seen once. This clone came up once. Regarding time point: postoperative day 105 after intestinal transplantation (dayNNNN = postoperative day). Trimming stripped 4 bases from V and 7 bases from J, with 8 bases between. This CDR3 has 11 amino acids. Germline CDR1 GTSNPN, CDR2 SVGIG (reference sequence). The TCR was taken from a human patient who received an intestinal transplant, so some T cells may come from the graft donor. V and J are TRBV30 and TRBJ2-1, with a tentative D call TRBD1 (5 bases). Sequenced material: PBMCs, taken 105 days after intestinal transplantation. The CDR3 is CAWTGKNEQFF. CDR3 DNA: TGTGCCTGGACAGGGAAGAATGAGCAGTTCTTC.